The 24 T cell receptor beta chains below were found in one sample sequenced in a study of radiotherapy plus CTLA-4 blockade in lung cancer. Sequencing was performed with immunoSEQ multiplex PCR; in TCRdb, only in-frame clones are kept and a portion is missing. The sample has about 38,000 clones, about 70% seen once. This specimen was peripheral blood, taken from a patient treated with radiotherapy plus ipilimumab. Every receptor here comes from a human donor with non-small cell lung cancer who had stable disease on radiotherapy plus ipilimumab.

CDR3 residues: CASSLIAGEQFF. DNA of the CDR3: TGTGCCAGCAGCTTAATTGCCGGAGAGCAGTTCTTC. V gene TRBV7-3 combines with J gene TRBJ2-1; D remains unclear. The CDR3 sequence is 12 residues long. In germline, CDR1 is SGHTA, CDR2 FQGTGA. V was shortened by 1 base and J by 10 bases, with 8 bases between the two germline ends.

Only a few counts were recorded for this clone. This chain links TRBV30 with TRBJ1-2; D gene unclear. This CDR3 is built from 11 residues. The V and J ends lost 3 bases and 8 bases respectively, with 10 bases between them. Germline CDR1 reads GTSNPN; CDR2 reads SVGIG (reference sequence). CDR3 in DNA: TGTGCCTGGAGGATACTGGGGGGCTACACCTTC. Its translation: CAWRILGGYTF. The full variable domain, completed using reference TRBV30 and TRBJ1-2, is SQTIHQWPATLVQPVGSPLSLECTVEGTSNPNLYWYRQAAGRGLQLLFYSVGIGQISSEVPQNLSASRPQDRQFILSSKKLLLSDSGFYLCAWRILGGYTFGSGTRLTVV.

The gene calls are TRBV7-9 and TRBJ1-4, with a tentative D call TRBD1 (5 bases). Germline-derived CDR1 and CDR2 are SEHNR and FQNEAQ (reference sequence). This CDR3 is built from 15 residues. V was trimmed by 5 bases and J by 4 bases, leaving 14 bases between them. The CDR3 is CASSRTQARNEKLFF. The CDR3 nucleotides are TGTGCCAGCAGCCGCACACAGGCCCGTAATGAAAAACTGTTTTTT.

CDR3 amino acids: CASSYTGTPNYGYTF. In DNA, the CDR3 is TGTGCCAGCAGTTACACCGGGACACCCAACTATGGCTACACCTTC. The chain uses TRBV27 and TRBJ1-2; a possible D gene is TRBD1 (6 bases). CDR1 is MNHEY, CDR2 SMNVEV, per germline (reference sequence). CDR3 size: 15 residues. Trimming pared 4 bases from V and 2 bases from J, leaving 14 bases between.

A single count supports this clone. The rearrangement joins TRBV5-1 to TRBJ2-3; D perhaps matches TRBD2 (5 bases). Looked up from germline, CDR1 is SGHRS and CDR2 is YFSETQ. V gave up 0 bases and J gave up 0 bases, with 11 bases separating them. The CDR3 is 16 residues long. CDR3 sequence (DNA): TGCGCCAGCAGCTTGGACGGGATGATTAGCACAGATACGCAGTATTTT. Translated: CASSLDGMISTDTQYF.

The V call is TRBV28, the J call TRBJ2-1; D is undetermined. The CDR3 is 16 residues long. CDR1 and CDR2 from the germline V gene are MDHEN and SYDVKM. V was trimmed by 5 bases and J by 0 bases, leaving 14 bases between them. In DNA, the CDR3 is TGTGCCAGCAGTCCTGCCTACTTGAGCTCCTACAATGAGCAGTTCTTC. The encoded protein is CASSPAYLSSYNEQFF.

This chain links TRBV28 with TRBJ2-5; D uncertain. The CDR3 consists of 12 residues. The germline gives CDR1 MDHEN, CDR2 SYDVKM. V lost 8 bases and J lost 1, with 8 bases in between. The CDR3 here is CASGVFQETQYF. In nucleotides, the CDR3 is TGTGCCAGCGGAGTTTTCCAAGAGACCCAGTACTTC. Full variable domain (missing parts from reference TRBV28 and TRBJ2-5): DVKVTQSSRYLVKRTGEKVFLECVQDMDHENMFWYRQDPGLGLRLIYFSYDVKMKEKGDIPEGYSVSREKKERFSLILESASTNQTSMYLCASGVFQETQYFGPGTRLLVL.

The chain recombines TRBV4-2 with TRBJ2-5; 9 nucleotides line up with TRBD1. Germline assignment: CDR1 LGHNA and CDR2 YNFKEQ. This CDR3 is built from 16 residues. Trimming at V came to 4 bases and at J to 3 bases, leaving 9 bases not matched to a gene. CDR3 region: CASSPLYRGQEETQYF. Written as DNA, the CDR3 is TGTGCCAGCAGCCCCCTTTACAGGGGGCAAGAAGAGACCCAGTACTTC.

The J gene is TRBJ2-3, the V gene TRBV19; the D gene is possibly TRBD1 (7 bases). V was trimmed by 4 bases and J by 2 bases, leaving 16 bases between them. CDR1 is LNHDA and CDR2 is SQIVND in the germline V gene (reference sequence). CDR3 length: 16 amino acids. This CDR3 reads CASSRRVQGDTDTQYF. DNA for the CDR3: TGTGCCAGTAGTAGGAGGGTTCAGGGGGACACAGATACGCAGTATTTT. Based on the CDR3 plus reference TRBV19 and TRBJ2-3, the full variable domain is DGGITQSPKYLFRKEGQNVTLSCEQNLNHDAMYWYRQDPGQGLRLIYYSQIVNDFQKGDIAEGYSVSREKKESFPLTVTSAQKNPTAFYLCASSRRVQGDTDTQYFGPGTRLTVL.

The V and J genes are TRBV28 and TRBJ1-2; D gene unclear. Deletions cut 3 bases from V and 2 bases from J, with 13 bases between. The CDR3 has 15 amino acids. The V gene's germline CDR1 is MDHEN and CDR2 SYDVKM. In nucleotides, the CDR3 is TGTGCCAGCAGTTTCCTTAGCATTCTCAACTATGGCTACACCTTC. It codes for CASSFLSILNYGYTF.

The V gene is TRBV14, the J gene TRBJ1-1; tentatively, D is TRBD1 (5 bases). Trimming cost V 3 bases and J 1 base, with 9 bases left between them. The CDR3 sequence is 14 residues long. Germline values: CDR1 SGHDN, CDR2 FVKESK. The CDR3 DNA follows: TGTGCCAGCAGCCAGGTGAGGGGGAACACTGAAGCTTTCTTT. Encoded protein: CASSQVRGNTEAFF.

The CDR3 DNA reads as TGTGCCTGGAGTGTACCGGGGGAGTTGGGGGGGCCCCAGCATTTT. This codes for CAWSVPGELGGPQHF. The rearrangement uses TRBV30 and TRBJ1-5; weak D call: TRBD1 (5 bases). The CDR3 is made up of 15 amino acids. The germline gives CDR1 GTSNPN, CDR2 SVGIG (reference sequence). V shed 0 bases and J shed 9 bases, with 18 bases lying between them. The complete variable domain, with remaining parts taken from reference TRBV30 and TRBJ1-5, reads SQTIHQWPATLVQPVGSPLSLECTVEGTSNPNLYWYRQAAGRGLQLLFYSVGIGQISSEVPQNLSASRPQDRQFILSSKKLLLSDSGFYLCAWSVPGELGGPQHFGDGTRLSIL.

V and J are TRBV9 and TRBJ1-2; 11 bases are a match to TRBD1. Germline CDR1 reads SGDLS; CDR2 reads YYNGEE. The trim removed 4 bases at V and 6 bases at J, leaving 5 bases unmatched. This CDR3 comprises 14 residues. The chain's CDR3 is CASSPRTGGHGYTF. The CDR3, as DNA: TGTGCCAGCAGCCCCCGGACAGGGGGCCATGGCTACACCTTC.

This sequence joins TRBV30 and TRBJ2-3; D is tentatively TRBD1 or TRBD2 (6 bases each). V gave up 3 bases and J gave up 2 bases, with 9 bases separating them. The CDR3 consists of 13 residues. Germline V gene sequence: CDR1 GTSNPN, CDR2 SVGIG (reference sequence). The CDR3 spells CAWRGGPTDTQYF. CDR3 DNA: TGTGCCTGGAGAGGGGGGCCCACAGATACGCAGTATTTT.

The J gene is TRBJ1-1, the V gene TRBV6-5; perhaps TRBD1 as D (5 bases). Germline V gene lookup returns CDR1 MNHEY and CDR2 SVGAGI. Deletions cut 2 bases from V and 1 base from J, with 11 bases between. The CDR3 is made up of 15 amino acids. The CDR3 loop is CASSYHNTGNTEAFF. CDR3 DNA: TGTGCCAGCAGTTACCACAATACAGGGAACACTGAAGCTTTCTTT.

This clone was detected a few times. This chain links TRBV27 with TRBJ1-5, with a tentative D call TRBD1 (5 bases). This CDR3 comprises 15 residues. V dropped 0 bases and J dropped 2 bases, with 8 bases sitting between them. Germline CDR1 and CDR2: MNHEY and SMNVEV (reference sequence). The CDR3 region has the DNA TGTGCCAGCAGTTTATCGGGACTCGGCAATCAGCCCCAGCATTTT. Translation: CASSLSGLGNQPQHF.

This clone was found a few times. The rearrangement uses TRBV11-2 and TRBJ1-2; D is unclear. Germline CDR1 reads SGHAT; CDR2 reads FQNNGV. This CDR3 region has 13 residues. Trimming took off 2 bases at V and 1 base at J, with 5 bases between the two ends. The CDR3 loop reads CASSLHVNYGYTF. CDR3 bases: TGTGCCAGCAGCTTACACGTTAACTATGGCTACACCTTC.

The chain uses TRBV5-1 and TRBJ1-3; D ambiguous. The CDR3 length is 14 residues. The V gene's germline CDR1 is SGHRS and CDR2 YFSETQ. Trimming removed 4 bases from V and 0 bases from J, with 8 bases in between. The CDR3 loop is CASSGSASGNTIYF. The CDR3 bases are TGCGCCAGCAGCGGGTCAGCCTCTGGAAACACCATATATTTT. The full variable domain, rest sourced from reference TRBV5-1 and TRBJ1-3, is KAGVTQTPRYLIKTRGQQVTLSCSPISGHRSVSWYQQTPGQGLQFLFEYFSETQRNKGNFPGRFSGRQFSNSRSEMNVSTLELGDSALYLCASSGSASGNTIYFGEGSWLTVV.

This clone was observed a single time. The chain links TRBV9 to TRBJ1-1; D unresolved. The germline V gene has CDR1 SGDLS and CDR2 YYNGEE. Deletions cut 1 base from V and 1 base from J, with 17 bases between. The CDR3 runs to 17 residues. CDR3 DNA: TGTGCCAGCAGCGTACACCCTCAAGTGGAATCGAACACTGAAGCTTTCTTT. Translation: CASSVHPQVESNTEAFF.

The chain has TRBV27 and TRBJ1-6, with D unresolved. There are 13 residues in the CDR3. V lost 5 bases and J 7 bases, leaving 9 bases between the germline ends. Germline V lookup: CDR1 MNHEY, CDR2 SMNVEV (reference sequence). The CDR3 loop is CASSAKLNSPLHF. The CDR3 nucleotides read TGTGCCAGCAGTGCTAAGCTCAATTCACCCCTCCACTTT.

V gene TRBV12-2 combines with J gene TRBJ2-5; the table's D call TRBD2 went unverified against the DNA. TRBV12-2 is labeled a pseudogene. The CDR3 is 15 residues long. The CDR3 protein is CASRNSVGIGETQYF. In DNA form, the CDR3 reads TGTGCAAGTCGCAATAGCGTAGGGATAGGGGAGACCCAGTACTTC.

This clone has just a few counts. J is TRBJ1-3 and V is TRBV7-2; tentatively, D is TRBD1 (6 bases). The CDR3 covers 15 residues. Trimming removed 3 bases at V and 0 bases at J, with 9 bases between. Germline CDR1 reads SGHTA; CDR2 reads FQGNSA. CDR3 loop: CASSLTGTSGNTIYF. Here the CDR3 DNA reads TGTGCCAGCAGCTTGACAGGAACCTCTGGAAACACCATATATTTT.

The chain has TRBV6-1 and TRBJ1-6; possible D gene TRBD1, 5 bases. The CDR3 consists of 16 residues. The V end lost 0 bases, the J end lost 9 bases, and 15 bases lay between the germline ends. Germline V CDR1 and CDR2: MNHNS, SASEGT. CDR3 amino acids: CASSEAVFWGRSPLHF. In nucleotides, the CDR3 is TGTGCCAGCAGTGAAGCGGTTTTTTGGGGACGTTCACCCCTCCACTTT.

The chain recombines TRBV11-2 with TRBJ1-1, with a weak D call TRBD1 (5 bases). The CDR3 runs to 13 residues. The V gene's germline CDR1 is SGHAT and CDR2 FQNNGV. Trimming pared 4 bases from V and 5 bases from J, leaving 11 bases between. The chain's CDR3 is CASSWTGGTEAFF. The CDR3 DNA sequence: TGTGCCAGCAGCTGGACGGGGGGAACTGAAGCTTTCTTT.